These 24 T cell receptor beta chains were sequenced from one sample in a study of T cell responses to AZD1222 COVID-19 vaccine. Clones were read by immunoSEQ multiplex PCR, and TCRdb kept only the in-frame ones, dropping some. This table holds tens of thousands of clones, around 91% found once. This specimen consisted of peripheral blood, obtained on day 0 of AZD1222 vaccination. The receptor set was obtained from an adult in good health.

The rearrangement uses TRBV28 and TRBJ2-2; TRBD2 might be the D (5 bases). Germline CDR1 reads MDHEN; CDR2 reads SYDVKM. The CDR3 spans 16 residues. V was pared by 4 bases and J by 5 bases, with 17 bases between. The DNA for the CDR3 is TGTGCCAGCAGTTCCGACTCCAGAGGAGGTACCGGGGAGCTGTTTTTT. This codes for CASSSDSRGGTGELFF.

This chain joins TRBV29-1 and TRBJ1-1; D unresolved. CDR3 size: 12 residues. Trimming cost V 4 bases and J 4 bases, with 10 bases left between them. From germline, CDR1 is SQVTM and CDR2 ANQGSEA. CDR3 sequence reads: CSVGGRSTEAFF. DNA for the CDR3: TGCAGCGTTGGCGGGAGGAGCACTGAAGCTTTCTTT.

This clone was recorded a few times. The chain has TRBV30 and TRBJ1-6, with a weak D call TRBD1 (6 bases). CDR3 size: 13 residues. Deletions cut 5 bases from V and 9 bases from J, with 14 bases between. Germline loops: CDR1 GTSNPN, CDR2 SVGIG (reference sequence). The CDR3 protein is CAWGEQGLSPLHF. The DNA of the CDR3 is TGTGCCTGGGGTGAACAGGGCCTTTCACCCCTCCACTTT. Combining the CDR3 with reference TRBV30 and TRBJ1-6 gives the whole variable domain SQTIHQWPATLVQPVGSPLSLECTVEGTSNPNLYWYRQAAGRGLQLLFYSVGIGQISSEVPQNLSASRPQDRQFILSSKKLLLSDSGFYLCAWGEQGLSPLHFGNGTRLTVT.

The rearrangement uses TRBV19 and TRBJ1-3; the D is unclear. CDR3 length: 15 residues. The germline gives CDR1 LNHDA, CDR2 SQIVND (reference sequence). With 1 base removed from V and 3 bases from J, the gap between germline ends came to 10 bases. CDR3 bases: TGTGCCAGTAGTATAGGGCGGGCGAGTGGAAACACCATATATTTT. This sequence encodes CASSIGRASGNTIYF.

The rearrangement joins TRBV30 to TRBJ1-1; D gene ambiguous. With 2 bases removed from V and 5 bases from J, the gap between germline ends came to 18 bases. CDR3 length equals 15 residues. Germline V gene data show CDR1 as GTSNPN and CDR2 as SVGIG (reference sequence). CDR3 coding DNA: TGTGCCTGGAGTCGAAAGGGTCAGGCGGGGACTGAAGCTTTCTTT. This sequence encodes CAWSRKGQAGTEAFF.

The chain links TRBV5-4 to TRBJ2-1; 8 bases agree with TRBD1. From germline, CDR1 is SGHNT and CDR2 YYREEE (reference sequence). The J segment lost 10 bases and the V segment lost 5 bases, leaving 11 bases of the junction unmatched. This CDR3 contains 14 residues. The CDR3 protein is CASRRQGSVGEQFF. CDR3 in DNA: TGTGCCAGCAGGAGACAGGGGTCAGTGGGCGAGCAGTTCTTC.

This chain's CDR3 is CATSRDLGGTYEQYF. The DNA for the CDR3 is TGTGCCACCAGCAGAGATCTGGGGGGTACCTACGAGCAGTACTTC. V usage is TRBV15 and J usage is TRBJ2-7; the D gene is possibly TRBD2 (6 bases). The V end lost 0 bases, the J end lost 2 bases, and 11 bases lay between the germline ends. CDR1 LNHNV and CDR2 YYDKDF come from the germline V gene (reference sequence). The CDR3 has 15 amino acids.

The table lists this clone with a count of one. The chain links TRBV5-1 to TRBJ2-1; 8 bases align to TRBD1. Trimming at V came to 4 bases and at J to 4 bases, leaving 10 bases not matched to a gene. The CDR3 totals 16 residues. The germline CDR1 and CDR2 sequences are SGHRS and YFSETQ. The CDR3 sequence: CASSPSGQGGYNEQFF. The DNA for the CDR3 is TGCGCCAGCAGCCCCAGCGGACAGGGTGGATACAATGAGCAGTTCTTC.

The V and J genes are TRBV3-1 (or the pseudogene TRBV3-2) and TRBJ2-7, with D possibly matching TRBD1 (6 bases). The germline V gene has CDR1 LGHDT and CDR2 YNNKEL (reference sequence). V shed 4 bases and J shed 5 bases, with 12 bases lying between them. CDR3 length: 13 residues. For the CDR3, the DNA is TGTGCCAGCAGCCTCAGGGGAAACCACGAGCAGTACTTC. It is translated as CASSLRGNHEQYF.

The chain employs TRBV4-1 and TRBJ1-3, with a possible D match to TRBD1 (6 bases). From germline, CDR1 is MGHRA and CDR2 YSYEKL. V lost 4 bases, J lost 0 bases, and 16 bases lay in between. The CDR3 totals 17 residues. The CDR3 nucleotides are TGCGCCAGCAGCCTTACAGGGAGCCTTTCCTCTGGAAACACCATATATTTT. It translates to CASSLTGSLSSGNTIYF.

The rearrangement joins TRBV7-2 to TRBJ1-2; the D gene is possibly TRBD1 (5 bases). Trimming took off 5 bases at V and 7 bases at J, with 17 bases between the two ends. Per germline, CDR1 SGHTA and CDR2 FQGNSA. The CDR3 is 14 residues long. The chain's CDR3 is CASSMQGDLIGYTF. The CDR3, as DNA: TGTGCCAGCAGCATGCAGGGTGACCTGATTGGCTACACCTTC.

The CDR3 DNA reads as TGTGCCAGCAGCCCCTCGGGACAGGGGAAGACCCAGTACTTC. This gives the protein CASSPSGQGKTQYF. V and J are TRBV6-2 or TRBV6-3 and TRBJ2-5, with TRBD1 matching over 10 bases. The V and J ends lost 6 bases and 6 bases, in that order; junction bases with no gene match: 7. This CDR3 region has 14 residues. CDR1 and CDR2 from the germline V gene are MNHEY and SVGEGT.

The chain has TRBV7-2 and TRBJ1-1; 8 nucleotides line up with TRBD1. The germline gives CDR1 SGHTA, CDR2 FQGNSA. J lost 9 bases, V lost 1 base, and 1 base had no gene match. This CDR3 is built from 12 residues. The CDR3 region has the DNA TGTGCCAGCAGCTTAGGGACAGGGCAAGCTTTCTTT. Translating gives CASSLGTGQAFF. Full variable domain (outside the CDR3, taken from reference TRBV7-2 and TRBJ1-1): GAGVSQSPSNKVTEKGKDVELRCDPISGHTALYWYRQSLGQGLEFLIYFQGNSAPDKSGLPSDRFSAERTGGSVSTLTIQRTQQEDSAVYLCASSLGTGQAFFGQGTRLTVV.

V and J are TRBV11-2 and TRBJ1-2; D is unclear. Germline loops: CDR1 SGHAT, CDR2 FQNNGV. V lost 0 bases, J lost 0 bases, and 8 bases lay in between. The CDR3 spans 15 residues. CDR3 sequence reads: CASSLDFRSNYGYTF. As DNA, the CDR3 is TGTGCCAGCAGCTTAGATTTCAGGTCTAACTATGGCTACACCTTC.

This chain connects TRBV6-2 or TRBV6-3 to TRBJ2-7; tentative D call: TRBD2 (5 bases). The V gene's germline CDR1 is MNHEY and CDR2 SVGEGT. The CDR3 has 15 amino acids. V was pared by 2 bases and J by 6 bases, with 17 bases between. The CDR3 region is CASSYQLGVHSEQYF. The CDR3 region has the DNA TGTGCCAGCAGTTACCAACTAGGAGTTCACTCCGAGCAGTACTTC.

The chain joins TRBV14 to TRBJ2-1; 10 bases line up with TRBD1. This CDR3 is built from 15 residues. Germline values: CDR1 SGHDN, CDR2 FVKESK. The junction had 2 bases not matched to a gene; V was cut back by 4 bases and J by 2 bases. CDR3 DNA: TGTGCCAGCAGCCTCGGGACAGGGGCCTACAATGAGCAGTTCTTC. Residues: CASSLGTGAYNEQFF.

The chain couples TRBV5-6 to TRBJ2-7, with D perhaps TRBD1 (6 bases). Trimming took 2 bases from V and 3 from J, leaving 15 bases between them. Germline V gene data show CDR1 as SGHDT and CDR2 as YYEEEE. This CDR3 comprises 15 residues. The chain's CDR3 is CASSFAGTPIYEQYF. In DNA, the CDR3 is TGTGCCAGCAGCTTTGCCGGGACACCAATCTACGAGCAGTACTTC.

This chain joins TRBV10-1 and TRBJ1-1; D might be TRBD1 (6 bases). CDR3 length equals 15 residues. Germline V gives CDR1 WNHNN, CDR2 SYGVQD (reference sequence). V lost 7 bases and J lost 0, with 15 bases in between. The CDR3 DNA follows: TGCGCCAGCAACCCTCGTGACAGGATGAACACTGAAGCTTTCTTT. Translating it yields CASNPRDRMNTEAFF.

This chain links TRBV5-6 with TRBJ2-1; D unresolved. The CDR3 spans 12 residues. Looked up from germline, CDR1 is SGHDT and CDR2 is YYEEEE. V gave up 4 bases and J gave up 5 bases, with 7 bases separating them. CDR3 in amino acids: CASSVNNNEQFF. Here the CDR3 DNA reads TGTGCCAGCAGCGTGAATAACAATGAGCAGTTCTTC.

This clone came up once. CDR3 sequence: CAMGRGLYEQYF. CDR3 DNA: TGCGCCATGGGGAGGGGCCTATACGAGCAGTACTTC. The chain joins TRBV23-1 to TRBJ2-7; 7 positions match TRBD2. TRBV23-1 is classed as an ORF, of uncertain function. The CDR3 has 12 residues. The trim removed 10 bases at V and 4 bases at J, leaving 7 bases unmatched.

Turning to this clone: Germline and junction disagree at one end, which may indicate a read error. The CDR3 DNA reads TGTGCCAGCAGCCTAGCCGCCGGGACAGAGGGAAACACCATATATTTT. Amino acid sequence: CASSLAAGTEGNTIYF. This chain joins TRBV7-9 and TRBJ1-3, with TRBD1 matching over 7 bases. The CDR3 runs 16 residues. Germline-derived CDR1 and CDR2 are SEHNR and FQNEAQ (reference sequence).

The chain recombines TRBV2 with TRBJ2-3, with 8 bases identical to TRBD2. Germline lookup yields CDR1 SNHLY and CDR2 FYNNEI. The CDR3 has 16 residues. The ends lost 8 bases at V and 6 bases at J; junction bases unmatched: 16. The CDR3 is CASWEDWIAGSDTQYF. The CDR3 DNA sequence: TGTGCCAGCTGGGAAGATTGGATAGCGGGGTCTGATACGCAGTATTTT.

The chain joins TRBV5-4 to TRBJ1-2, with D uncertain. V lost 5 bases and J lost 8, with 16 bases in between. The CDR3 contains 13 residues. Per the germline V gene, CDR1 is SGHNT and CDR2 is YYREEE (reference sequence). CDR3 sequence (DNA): TGTGCCAGCAGTGGGCAGGCTTTCGAGGGCTACACCTTC. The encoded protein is CASSGQAFEGYTF.

CDR3 in amino acids: CASSLARTLTDTQYF. The CDR3 DNA follows: TGTGCCAGCAGCTTAGCAAGGACCCTTACAGATACGCAGTATTTT. V is TRBV7-6 and J is TRBJ2-3; no firm D call. Trimming took off 0 bases at V and 3 bases at J, with 10 bases between the two ends. Per the germline V gene, CDR1 is SGHVS and CDR2 is FNYEAQ. The CDR3 has 15 residues.